This T cell receptor (beta chain) was found in a study of cytomegalovirus exposure and HLA in healthy donors. General study findings and limits: TCR beta sequences reportedly predicted the HLA-A and HLA-B alleles of most subjects accurately. An observed cluster of highly shared sequence variants was recorded as a likely sequencing artifact. A previous analysis found most TCR beta V segments productive roughly 90% or roughly 30% of the time.

Concerning this clone itself: Its matching antigen is unknown.

PCR amplification relied on 60 Vbeta primers (plus 13 Jbeta primers). Clones were sequenced by immunoSEQ multiplex PCR, and TCRdb holds only the in-frame ones, with some missing. This sample has some 130,000 clones, with roughly 78% found just once. The germline gives CDR1 KGHSH, CDR2 LQKENI. The ends lost 6 bases at V and 3 bases at J; junction bases unmatched: 10. The CDR3 totals 15 residues. The source of this sequence is a man aged 25-40 years in good health and CMV-seronegative. The sample consisted of PBMCs. The rearrangement links TRBV18 to TRBJ1-1; TRBD1 aligns across 7 bases. The CDR3 region is CASSPADRADTEAFF. DNA of the CDR3: TGTGCCAGCTCCCCTGCAGACAGGGCGGACACTGAAGCTTTCTTT.